The 13 T cell receptor beta chains presented below share a single source sample, sequenced in a study of OX40 agonist ivuxolimab in advanced cancers. TCRdb's table, derived via immunoSEQ multiplex PCR, lists solely in-frame clones and lacks some. The table records 65,000 to 90,000 clones, 70% to 90% of them present only once. The material was CD4+ or CD8+ T cells sorted from blood, obtained in a trial of the OX40 agonist ivuxolimab. These receptors all stem from an adult with an advanced solid tumor such as melanoma, head and neck, liver or kidney cancer.

This chain uses TRBV2 with TRBJ2-7, with unresolved D. V was clipped by 7 bases and J by 3 bases, with 7 bases between them. The germline V gene has CDR1 SNHLY and CDR2 FYNNEI. CDR3 size: 11 residues. The CDR3, as DNA: TGTGCCAGCAATTACTACTACGAGCAGTACTTC. Residues: CASNYYYEQYF.

This clone was seen a single time. This rearrangement joins TRBV4-2 to TRBJ2-7; 8 bases match TRBD2. This CDR3 spans 15 amino acids. Trimming at V came to 1 base and at J to 0 bases, leaving 2 bases not matched to a gene. Per the germline V gene, CDR1 is LGHNA and CDR2 is YNFKEQ. The DNA of the CDR3 is TGTGCCAGCAGCCAAGTCAGCGGGAGCTCCTACGAGCAGTACTTC. This gives the protein CASSQVSGSSYEQYF.

This chain joins TRBV28 and TRBJ2-1; 7 bases are a match to TRBD2. The ends lost 7 bases at V and 0 bases at J; junction bases unmatched: 12. Germline loops: CDR1 MDHEN, CDR2 SYDVKM. This CDR3 is built from 17 residues. The CDR3 DNA reads as TGTGCCAGCAACCCCCACGGGAGGCCAGCCTCCTACAATGAGCAGTTCTTC. This encodes CASNPHGRPASYNEQFF.

The rearrangement links TRBV27 to TRBJ1-1; D perhaps matches TRBD1 (6 bases). With 6 bases removed from V and 5 bases from J, the gap between germline ends came to 13 bases. CDR3 size: 13 residues. The germline V gene encodes CDR1 MNHEY and CDR2 SMNVEV (reference sequence). The DNA of the CDR3 is TGTGCCAGCAGGAGCTCAGGGGAGACTGAAGCTTTCTTT. This gives the protein CASRSSGETEAFF.

The V and J genes are TRBV5-4 and TRBJ1-1, with D uncertain. The CDR3 has 13 amino acids. The germline CDR1 and CDR2 sequences are SGHNT and YYREEE (reference sequence). V lost 7 bases and J 2 bases, leaving 12 bases between the germline ends. CDR3 sequence (DNA): TGTGCCAGCCGGGATTGGAGAAACACTGAAGCTTTCTTT. It specifies CASRDWRNTEAFF.

V gene TRBV11-2 combines with J gene TRBJ2-2; no firm D call. The CDR3 has 13 amino acids. Trimming pared 5 bases from V and 3 bases from J, leaving 7 bases between. Per germline, CDR1 SGHAT and CDR2 FQNNGV. This chain's CDR3 is CASSVEHTGELFF. The CDR3 DNA is TGTGCCAGCAGCGTTGAGCACACCGGGGAGCTGTTTTTT.

The rearrangement joins TRBV25-1 to TRBJ1-5; D is unclear. Germline loops: CDR1 MGHDK, CDR2 SYGVNS. CDR3 size: 12 residues. Trimming stripped 3 bases from V and 4 bases from J, with 4 bases between. CDR3 coding DNA: TGTGCCAGCAGTGATGGAAATCAGCCCCAGCATTTT. As protein: CASSDGNQPQHF. The full variable domain, with the rest looked up from reference TRBV25-1 and TRBJ1-5, is EADIYQTPRYLVIGTGKKITLECSQTMGHDKMYWYQQDPGMELHLIHYSYGVNSTEKGDLSSESTVSRIRTEHFPLTLESARPSHTSQYLCASSDGNQPQHFGDGTRLSIL.

The chain uses TRBV7-9 and TRBJ1-5; tentatively, D is TRBD1 (5 bases). There are 16 residues in the CDR3. V shed 1 base and J shed 0 bases, with 10 bases lying between them. Looked up from germline, CDR1 is SEHNR and CDR2 is FQNEAQ (reference sequence). The CDR3 sequence: CASSLGGTSSNQPQHF. Written as DNA, the CDR3 is TGTGCCAGCAGCTTAGGGGGGACGAGTAGCAATCAGCCCCAGCATTTT.

V gene TRBV5-1 combines with J gene TRBJ2-7; 11 positions match TRBD2. CDR3 length: 18 amino acids. Germline V gene data show CDR1 as SGHRS and CDR2 as YFSETQ. J gave up 0 bases and V 8 bases, and 16 bases lay outside the gene matches. The CDR3 loop is CASPSPGLAAASSYEQYF. The CDR3 DNA is TGCGCCAGTCCTTCTCCGGGACTAGCGGCCGCCAGCTCCTACGAGCAGTACTTC.

V usage is TRBV30 and J usage is TRBJ2-1; 7 nucleotides line up with TRBD2. V lost 3 bases and J lost 8; bases outside the gene matches: 16. The CDR3 loop spans 16 amino acids. Germline V gene lookup returns CDR1 GTSNPN and CDR2 SVGIG (reference sequence). In nucleotides, the CDR3 is TGTGCCTGGAGCCCTAGGGGCGGGAGAGTTCTAGATGAGCAGTTCTTC. Encoded protein: CAWSPRGGRVLDEQFF.

The rearrangement joins TRBV7-9 to TRBJ2-5; 12 bases are a match to TRBD1. CDR1 is SEHNR and CDR2 is FQNEAQ in the germline V gene (reference sequence). Trimming removed 5 bases from V and 7 bases from J; junction bases left unmatched: 11. The CDR3 runs 16 residues. The DNA for the CDR3 is TGTGCCAGCAGCCCAGGGACAGGGGGCATCTTTGCGACCCAGTACTTC. This translates into CASSPGTGGIFATQYF.

V usage is TRBV6-5 and J usage is TRBJ1-6; perhaps TRBD1 as D (5 bases). V was shortened by 7 bases and J by 10 bases, with 14 bases between the two germline ends. CDR1 and CDR2 from the germline V gene are MNHEY and SVGAGI. The CDR3 is 13 residues long. CDR3 in DNA: TGTGCCAGCACCCAGGGACTATACTCACCCCTCCACTTT. It translates to CASTQGLYSPLHF.

Concerning this clone: Other DNA sequences in this sample translate to the same CDR3. The rearrangement uses TRBV9 and TRBJ1-1; 7 bases align to TRBD1. Per the germline V gene, CDR1 is SGDLS and CDR2 is YYNGEE. CDR3 size: 13 residues. V was pared by 0 bases and J by 5 bases, with 1 base of the junction left unmatched. CDR3 in DNA: TGTGCCAGCAGCGTAGGACAGGGAACTGAAGCTTTCTTT. It translates to CASSVGQGTEAFF.